The entry below gives a single TCR beta chain sequence along with its context. No antigen is known for it. No base quality information exists; no much larger clone differs at one position. Patients underwent resection in Japan or China between the mid-2010s and the late 2010s. The histologic diagnosis of each case was independently confirmed on H&E slides by two lung cancer pathologists. For nucleic acid extraction, premalignant or tumor cells were enriched by macro-dissection following pathologic assessment. The AllPrep DNA/RNA FFPE Kit was used to isolate DNA from FFPE tissue. The sample originates from a study of immune evolution from preneoplasia to lung adenocarcinoma (dated by TCRdb to the early 2020s). Study-wide context: No AAH lesions showed HLA loss of heterozygosity, compared with 6% to 8% of AIS, roughly 15% of MIA and about a third of ADC lesions. The study profiled immune contexture across lung adenocarcinoma precursors and invasive adenocarcinoma using immune gene expression, TCR sequencing and multiplex immunofluorescence. The sample size depended on which specimens were available, not on a prior power calculation. The immune data were integrated with whole exome sequencing and methylation data obtained from the same cohort of nodules. Resected precursor lesions (AAH, AIS, MIA) and invasive adenocarcinomas were compared with paired morphologically normal lung tissue. The TCR sequencing data were obtained from more than 45 patients. Class I HLA alleles were inferred from exome data with POLYSOLVER, and allele-specific HLA loss was detected with LOHHLA. The overall cohort was made up of about 53 patients with pulmonary nodules who had surgical resection. It was reported in the study that 90 to 120 samples were used for TCR sequencing.

The full study reports these points: Compared with EGFR-mutant or double wild-type lesions, KRAS-mutant nodules had the highest T cell clonality. Normal lung had the highest top T cell clone frequencies, which appeared to decline progressively from AAH through AIS, MIA and invasive adenocarcinoma. The findings reflected association rather than direct causation, and larger cohorts with long-term follow-up and longitudinal biopsies were considered necessary. Normal lung showed the highest clonality, whereas later-stage lesions appeared to have higher T cell density and diversity but lower clonality. All patients were from Japan and China, so applicability to Western populations was uncertain.

The immunoSEQ hsTCRbeta Kit was used to sequence TCR beta CDR3 regions from DNA. From the authors' description of their analysis: The ImmunoSEQ Analyzer was used to analyse the TCR sequencing data. T cell clonality was defined as 1 minus Pielou's evenness, calculated on productive rearrangements. The inverse Simpson index, applied to productive templates, was used to measure T cell diversity. T cell density was defined as TCR beta template counts normalized to usable DNA, with usable DNA estimated by amplifying and sequencing housekeeping genes. Two-sided Kruskal-Wallis tests were used to compare TCR metrics across histologic stages. TCRdb obtained this table from immuneACCESS and retained in-frame rearrangements with V and J assigned. These tables miss some clones; where compared with another copy, unresolved V genes account for less than half of the shortfall, and the remainder is unexplained. V and J calls plus clone size are reproduced from that table; the DNA served to infer D and trimming. This sample gives fewer than 8,500 clones in total; roughly three quarters of them show up just once. The ten largest clones capture roughly 6.3% of the sample.

The germline V end is reduced by 4 bases and the J end by 2 bases; junction bases left unmatched: 6. Per the germline V gene, MGHRA is the CDR1 and YSYEKL is the CDR2. The CDR3 contains 16 residues, cysteine and phenylalanine counted. Only CDR3 DNA remains: 48 bases, in frame from the first base. Here the chain combines TRBV4-1 and TRBJ2-5; 11 bases in the middle match TRBD2. This receptor was taken from a person aged 45 to 69 with lung adenocarcinoma. The material sequenced was FFPE minimally invasive lung adenocarcinoma tissue. Explained via the paper, the cell subset or site label denotes: micro-invasive lung adenocarcinoma (MIA). CDR3 protein: CASSRGLAGGQETQYF. The base sequence is TGCGCCAGCAGCCGAGGTCTAGCGGGAGGTCAAGAGACCCAGTACTTC.